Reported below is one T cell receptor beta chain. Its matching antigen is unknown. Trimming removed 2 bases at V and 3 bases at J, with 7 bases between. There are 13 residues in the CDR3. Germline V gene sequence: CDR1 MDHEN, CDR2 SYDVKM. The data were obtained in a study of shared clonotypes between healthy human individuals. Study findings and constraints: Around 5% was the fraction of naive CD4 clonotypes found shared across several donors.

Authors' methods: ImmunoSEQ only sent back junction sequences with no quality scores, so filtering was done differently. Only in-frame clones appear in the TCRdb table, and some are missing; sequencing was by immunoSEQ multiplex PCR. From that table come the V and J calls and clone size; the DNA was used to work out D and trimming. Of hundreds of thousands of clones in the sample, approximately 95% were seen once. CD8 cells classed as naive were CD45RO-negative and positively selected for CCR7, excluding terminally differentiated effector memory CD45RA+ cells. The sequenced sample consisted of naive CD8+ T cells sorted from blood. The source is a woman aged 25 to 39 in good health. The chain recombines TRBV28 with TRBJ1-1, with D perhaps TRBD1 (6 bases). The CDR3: CASSLHRDTEAFF. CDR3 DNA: TGTGCCAGCAGTTTACACAGGGACACTGAAGCTTTCTTT.